The 22 T cell receptor beta chains given below trace back to one sample, sequenced in a study of T cells in Graves' hyperthyroidism and ophthalmopathy. RNA transcripts gave rise to amplified TCR beta CDR3 regions. The HTBI set primed first-round TCR CDR3 RT-PCR. TCRdb fed the multiplex PCR reads into MiXCR, producing one record per CDR3 protein. The repertoire holds over 150,000 distinct CDR3 sequences, roughly a sixth seen once, with over 45% in the top ten. Specimen: blood. The receptors were gathered from a woman in her 50s with Graves' hyperthyroidism.

The V and J genes are TRBV5-1 and TRBJ1-2, with 10 bases aligning to TRBD1. The germline V gene has CDR1 SGHRS and CDR2 YFSETQ. This CDR3 has 17 residues. The ends lost 3 bases at V and 1 base at J; junction bases unmatched: 9. CDR3 protein: CASSSWTGGTVNYGYTF. For the CDR3, the DNA is TGCGCCAGCAGCTCCTGGACAGGGGGTACGGTTAACTATGGCTACACCTTC.

This clonotype has at least ten counts. The chain recombines TRBV6-2 or TRBV6-3 with TRBJ2-7; TRBD2 matches 9 bases. The length of the CDR3 is 13 residues. Germline lookup yields CDR1 MNHEY and CDR2 SVGEGT. V lost 10 bases to trimming and J lost 3 bases; unmatched junction nucleotides: 7. Here the CDR3 reads CATTGTSSYEQYF. CDR3 coding DNA: TGTGCCACCACCGGGACTAGCAGCTACGAGCAGTACTTC.

This clonotype was observed many times. The chain recombines TRBV5-5 with TRBJ1-1; D is possibly TRBD1 (5 bases). The CDR3 is 15 residues long. Germline-derived CDR1 and CDR2 are SGHKS and YYEKEE (reference sequence). The V and J ends lost 4 bases and 6 bases respectively, with 19 bases between them. The CDR3, as DNA: TGTGCCAGCAGCCCCCTGGAGGGGAGGGCAGCTGAAGCTTTCTTT. Amino acids: CASSPLEGRAAEAFF.

This clonotype was counted many times. This sequence joins TRBV30 and TRBJ1-2; D is ambiguous. This CDR3 comprises 13 residues. V was pared by 7 bases and J by 0 bases, with 12 bases between. Per germline, CDR1 GTSNPN and CDR2 SVGIG (reference sequence). CDR3 nucleotide sequence: TGTGCCTCCCCGGACCGTTCTAACTATGGCTACACCTTC. It translates to CASPDRSNYGYTF.

Concerning this clonotype: At one end, the junction sequence differs from germline, possibly due to a read error. The J gene is TRBJ1-4, the V gene TRBV27, with D possibly being TRBD1 (5 bases). The CDR3 consists of 16 residues. Germline-derived CDR1 and CDR2 are MNHEY and SMNVEV (reference sequence). CDR3 sequence: CASSLLVGRTKEKPFF. As DNA, the CDR3 is TGTGCCAGCAGTTTGTTGGTGGGACGGACAAAAGAAAAACCGTTTTTT.

This chain connects TRBV5-5 to TRBJ1-3; the D is unclear. Trimming left V 3 bases short and J 0 bases short, with 7 bases between. The CDR3 sequence is 14 residues long. Looked up from germline, CDR1 is SGHKS and CDR2 is YYEKEE (reference sequence). DNA of the CDR3: TGTGCCAGCAGCTCCCTACCCTCTGGAAACACCATATATTTT. Its translation: CASSSLPSGNTIYF.

The chain has TRBV11-2 and TRBJ2-7, with D perhaps given as TRBD1 or TRBD2 (6 bases each). Germline V lookup: CDR1 SGHAT, CDR2 FQNNGV. V shed 4 bases and J shed 5 bases, with 15 bases lying between them. The CDR3 runs to 14 residues. CDR3 nucleotide sequence: TGTGCCAGCAGCTACAATGCGGAGGGGGACGAGCAGTACTTC. It is translated as CASSYNAEGDEQYF.

This chain joins TRBV20-1 and TRBJ1-2; tentative D call: TRBD1 (5 bases). Trimming removed 6 bases at V and 5 bases at J, with 16 bases between. Germline V gene sequence: CDR1 DFQATT, CDR2 SNEGSKA (reference sequence). This CDR3 comprises 13 residues. The CDR3 loop is CSAAGHPKYGYTF. The CDR3 bases are TGCAGTGCCGCCGGACATCCAAAGTATGGCTACACCTTC.

This clonotype has a handful of counts. This chain uses TRBV18 with TRBJ1-1; possibly TRBD1 for D (6 bases). The CDR3 has 17 residues. V lost 2 bases and J 0 bases, leaving 16 bases between the germline ends. CDR1 is KGHSH and CDR2 is LQKENI in the germline V gene. In DNA, the CDR3 is TGTGCCAGCTCACCATCCAGGCCGGGGGGCATGAACACTGAAGCTTTCTTT. Its translation: CASSPSRPGGMNTEAFF.

A note on this clonotype: A much larger clone lies a single base off, so this may be a read error. The rearrangement joins TRBV20-1 to TRBJ2-5, with 10 positions matching TRBD2. The J call may be wrong; the DNA end is better matched by TRBJ2-1. Germline values: CDR1 DFQATT, CDR2 SNEGSKA (reference sequence). This CDR3 has 15 amino acids. The CDR3 DNA sequence: TGCAGTGCGCAAACTAGCGGGACGTTCCAAGAGACCCAGTTCTTC. Translating it yields CSAQTSGTFQETQFF.

This clonotype was seen at least ten times. The chain uses TRBV6-5 and TRBJ1-1; 7 nucleotides agree with TRBD1. The V gene end was trimmed by 0 bases and the J gene end by 0 bases; junction bases not matched to a gene: 7. The CDR3 is made up of 17 amino acids. Germline CDR1 reads MNHEY; CDR2 reads SVGAGI. CDR3 nucleotides: TGTGCCAGCAGTTACTCGAGCAGGGGGAGGGTGAACACTGAAGCTTTCTTT. Encoded protein: CASSYSSRGRVNTEAFF.

This clonotype was observed many times. The V gene is TRBV18, the J gene TRBJ2-7; TRBD1 matches 10 bases. CDR3 size: 16 residues. Trimming at V came to 1 base and at J to 2 bases, leaving 5 bases not matched to a gene. Germline CDR1 KGHSH, CDR2 LQKENI. This CDR3 is CASSPRTGTGAYEQYF. The CDR3 DNA sequence: TGTGCCAGCTCACCACGGACCGGGACAGGGGCCTACGAGCAGTACTTC. Full variable domain (outside the CDR3, taken from reference TRBV18 and TRBJ2-7): NAGVMQNPRHLVRRRGQEARLRCSPMKGHSHVYWYRQLPEEGLKFMVYLQKENIIDESGMPKERFSAEFPKEGPSILRIQQVVRGDSAAYFCASSPRTGTGAYEQYFGPGTRLTVT.

The chain joins TRBV12-3 or TRBV12-4 to TRBJ2-2; a weak D match, TRBD1 (6 bases). The CDR3 sequence is 17 residues long. V lost 1 base and J 4 bases, leaving 16 bases between the germline ends. In DNA, the CDR3 is TGTGCCAGCAGTTTAGTGGCGCTGGGGGCGAGCACCGGGGAGCTGTTTTTT. Its protein is CASSLVALGASTGELFF.

This chain connects TRBV6-1 to TRBJ1-5, with TRBD1 matching over 8 bases. Germline lookup yields CDR1 MNHNS and CDR2 SASEGT. V shed 6 bases and J 4 bases; nucleotides not matched to a gene: 5. This CDR3 is 14 amino acids long. This CDR3 is CASSEYRGNQPQHF. In DNA form, the CDR3 reads TGTGCCAGCAGCGAATACAGGGGGAATCAGCCCCAGCATTTT.

The chain carries TRBV6-5 and TRBJ2-4; D is possibly TRBD1 or TRBD2 (5 bases each). Germline lookup yields CDR1 MNHEY and CDR2 SVGAGI. The CDR3 extends over 16 amino acids. The V and J ends lost 3 bases and 8 bases respectively, with 20 bases between them. CDR3 protein: CASSYSPRDPWDIQYF. In nucleotides, the CDR3 is TGTGCCAGCAGTTATTCACCACGGGACCCCTGGGACATTCAGTACTTC.

This rearrangement joins TRBV6-1 to TRBJ2-5; a possible D gene is TRBD1 (5 bases). Trimming cost V 6 bases and J 5 bases, with 19 bases left between them. The CDR3 spans 15 residues. Germline V gives CDR1 MNHNS, CDR2 SASEGT. The CDR3 loop is CASSLGSGIGETQYF. The CDR3 DNA is TGTGCCAGCAGCCTCGGGTCAGGGATTGGGGAGACCCAGTACTTC.

This clonotype was detected ten times or more. DNA of the CDR3: TGCGCCAGCAGCTTGAATGAGGGGGTAGCCAAAAACATTCAGTACTTC. Translated: CASSLNEGVAKNIQYF. The gene calls are TRBV5-1 and TRBJ2-4, with D tentatively TRBD1 (6 bases). The CDR3 spans 16 residues. Trimming stripped 1 base from V and 0 bases from J, with 11 bases between. Germline assignment: CDR1 SGHRS and CDR2 YFSETQ.

The chain has TRBV12-5 and TRBJ1-4; TRBD1 agrees at 9 bases. Losses at the gene ends were 4 bases for V and 6 bases for J; bases not matched to a gene: 6. Per the germline V gene, CDR1 is LGHNT and CDR2 is FRNRAP. This CDR3 contains 15 residues. The CDR3 coding sequence is TGTGCTAGTGGTTCGACCCGGACAGGGGATGAAAAACTGTTTTTT. The encoded protein is CASGSTRTGDEKLFF.

There are many counts of this clonotype. This rearrangement joins TRBV6-2 or TRBV6-3 to TRBJ1-1; possibly TRBD1 for D (5 bases). Trimming stripped 2 bases from V and 6 bases from J, with 10 bases between. Germline V gives CDR1 MNHEY, CDR2 SVGEGT. The CDR3 is 13 amino acids. CDR3 bases: TGTGCCAGCAGTTACGGCAGGGTCGCTGAAGCTTTCTTT. Translation gives CASSYGRVAEAFF.

Many counts were recorded for this clonotype. This chain uses TRBV7-9 with TRBJ2-5; D remains unclear. CDR1 and CDR2 from the germline V gene are SEHNR and FQNEAQ (reference sequence). CDR3 length: 14 amino acids. Between the trimmed V and J ends, which lost 2 bases and 2 bases, there was a span of 9 bases. CDR3 bases: TGTGCCAGCAGCTTAATCGTTGGACAAGAGACCCAGTACTTC. Translating it yields CASSLIVGQETQYF.

In its sample, this clonotype was seen once. The chain employs TRBV6-1 and TRBJ1-2, with TRBD1 identical over 7 bases. Germline lookup yields CDR1 MNHNS and CDR2 SASEGT. The CDR3 sequence is 16 residues long. V was clipped by 7 bases and J by 2 bases; unmatched bases: 13. Here the CDR3 DNA reads TGTGCCAGCACCGACCCCCGACAGGGACTGAACTATGGCTACACCTTC. It translates to CASTDPRQGLNYGYTF.

The CDR3 protein is CASSFGTSGSTDTQYF. The CDR3 DNA is TGCGCCAGCAGCTTCGGGACTAGCGGGAGCACAGATACGCAGTATTTT. V is TRBV5-1 and J is TRBJ2-3, with 12 positions matching TRBD2. The CDR3 is made up of 16 amino acids. V was clipped by 2 bases and J by 0 bases; unmatched bases: 1. From germline, CDR1 is SGHRS and CDR2 YFSETQ.